A single sample is the source of the 30 T cell receptor beta chains below, sequenced in a study of CXCR3-negative and CXCR3-positive naive CD8 T cells. Study-wide results and limits: In CXCR3-positive naive cells, the TRB CDR3s were more hydrophobic than in CXCR3-negative naive cells.

UMI-labeled 5' RACE yielded the TRB cDNA libraries. Reanalyzing the 5' RACE reads, TCRdb keeps one entry per CDR3 protein, without DNA. The table lists about 89,000 distinct CDR3 sequences. Their recognized antigens are unknown. Sequencing was done on a sample of naive CXCR3+ CD8+ T cells from blood. Subset noted: CD45RO-CCR7+CD27+CD95- naive CD8+ T cells expressing CXCR3 (TNR3+). The receptor source for this set is a human donor in good health. Some clones in this sample may be carry-over from other donors' samples.

This chain connects TRBV7-2 to TRBJ2-3; TCRdb's D call of TRBD1 is untestable without DNA. This CDR3 spans 17 amino acids. Per the germline V gene, CDR1 is SGHTA and CDR2 is FQGNSA. CDR3 residues: CASSLARRDTYTDTQYF.

This sequence joins TRBV14 and TRBJ2-7. Germline assignment: CDR1 SGHDN and CDR2 FVKESK. This CDR3 has 13 amino acids. CDR3 sequence reads: CASSRVDYYEQYF. The whole variable domain, remainder taken from reference TRBV14 and TRBJ2-7, is EAGVTQFPSHSVIEKGQTVTLRCDPISGHDNLYWYRRVMGKEIKFLLHFVKESKQDESGMPNNRFLAERTGGTYSTLKVQPAELEDSGVYFCASSRVDYYEQYFGPGTRLTVT.

The rearrangement links TRBV28 to TRBJ2-4; there is no DNA to check the TCRdb D call of TRBD1. The CDR3 length is 17 residues. Germline V lookup: CDR1 MDHEN, CDR2 SYDVKM. The CDR3 region is CASIGTGPLRAKNIQYF.

The chain combines TRBV4-1 with TRBJ1-4. Germline V lookup: CDR1 MGHRA, CDR2 YSYEKL. There are 17 residues in the CDR3. CDR3 residues: CASSPYMGEQDNSRLFF.

The gene calls are TRBV28 and TRBJ2-7. From germline, CDR1 is MDHEN and CDR2 SYDVKM. The CDR3 covers 14 residues. The chain's CDR3 is CASRGRLLSYEQYF.

The CDR3 spells CASSPDRGLYEQYF. The J gene is TRBJ2-7, the V gene TRBV28; no DNA is available, so the TRBD1 call from TCRdb remains unchecked. CDR1 and CDR2 from the germline V gene are MDHEN and SYDVKM. This CDR3 is 14 amino acids long.

The chain links TRBV13 to TRBJ2-7; checking the TCRdb D call of TRBD1 is not possible without DNA. Germline V gene lookup returns CDR1 PRHDT and CDR2 FYEKMQ (reference sequence). The CDR3 contains 15 residues. The CDR3 region is CASSPSPRGAYEQYF.

V gene TRBV14 combines with J gene TRBJ1-1. The CDR3 totals 14 residues. Germline V CDR1 and CDR2: SGHDN, FVKESK. CDR3 residues: CASSLTPSNTEAFF.

Here the CDR3 reads CASTPYGRTEAFF. The chain couples TRBV12-3 or TRBV12-4 to TRBJ1-1; the D call of TRBD1 rests on TCRdb alone, since no DNA is present to check it. The length of the CDR3 is 13 residues.

V gene TRBV5-5 combines with J gene TRBJ2-1; the D gene TCRdb calls, TRBD2, cannot be checked with no DNA. This CDR3 region has 16 residues. Germline V gene lookup returns CDR1 SGHKS and CDR2 YYEKEE (reference sequence). This CDR3 reads CASSPWASGSRNEQFF.

The chain combines TRBV27 with TRBJ1-1; TCRdb names TRBD1, which stays unverified in the absence of DNA. CDR3 length equals 15 residues. Germline V gives CDR1 MNHEY, CDR2 SMNVEV (reference sequence). The chain's CDR3 is CASSLSGTGFTEAFF.

The V and J genes are TRBV9 and TRBJ2-7; the TRBD2 assignment by TCRdb is unverifiable without DNA. Germline V gene data show CDR1 as SGDLS and CDR2 as YYNGEE. The CDR3 spans 15 residues. CDR3 sequence: CASSVGLAGGYEQYF.

V is TRBV28 and J is TRBJ1-1; TCRdb calls TRBD1, which cannot be checked without DNA. CDR1 and CDR2 from the germline V gene are MDHEN and SYDVKM. There are 14 residues in the CDR3. The CDR3 reads CASSLRGLNTEAFF.

CDR3 amino acids: CASSLYGQPQETQYF. This chain links TRBV5-1 with TRBJ2-5; no DNA is available, so the TRBD1 call from TCRdb remains unchecked. Germline V gene lookup returns CDR1 SGHRS and CDR2 YFSETQ. There are 15 residues in the CDR3.

The rearrangement links TRBV19 to TRBJ2-7; TCRdb outputs TRBD1, but without DNA this stays unchecked. The length of the CDR3 is 15 residues. CDR1 is LNHDA, CDR2 SQIVND, per germline (reference sequence). This CDR3 reads CASSIGRGWVYEQYF.

The chain carries TRBV14 and TRBJ1-1; the TRBD1 assignment by TCRdb is unverifiable without DNA. The CDR3 is 16 residues long. CDR1 and CDR2 from the germline V gene are SGHDN and FVKESK. CDR3 region: CASSQEPRQGNTEAFF.

The J gene is TRBJ2-7, the V gene TRBV29-1; TCRdb lists TRBD2, though no DNA is available to test this call. Germline values: CDR1 SQVTM, CDR2 ANQGSEA. The CDR3 runs 14 residues. The CDR3 reads CSVEVREGPYEQYF.

V usage is TRBV3-1 and J usage is TRBJ1-1. The CDR3 contains 13 residues. Germline assignment: CDR1 LGHDT and CDR2 YNNKEL (reference sequence). CDR3: CASSRGSAAEAFF.

The gene calls are TRBV5-8 and TRBJ2-1; TCRdb proposes TRBD2, but this gene call is untestable without DNA. Germline V gene lookup returns CDR1 SGHTS and CDR2 YDEGEE. The CDR3 covers 15 residues. The CDR3 here is CASSLALGTYNEQFF.

The chain is built from TRBV5-6 and TRBJ1-2; TCRdb's assignment of TRBD1 cannot be checked, as there is no DNA. This CDR3 spans 17 amino acids. CDR1 and CDR2 (germline): SGHDT, YYEEEE. This CDR3 reads CASSPGDSFGYAYGYTF.

The chain joins TRBV25-1 to TRBJ2-7. Germline V lookup: CDR1 MGHDK, CDR2 SYGVNS. The CDR3 spans 14 residues. Here the CDR3 reads CASSRSQGTYEQYF.

This chain links TRBV12-3 or TRBV12-4 with TRBJ2-5; with no DNA, the TCRdb D assignment of TRBD1 cannot be verified. CDR3 length: 15 amino acids. CDR3 loop: CASSSPPRSKETQYF.

The chain joins TRBV28 to TRBJ2-5; the D gene TCRdb calls, TRBD1, cannot be checked with no DNA. Germline V gene lookup returns CDR1 MDHEN and CDR2 SYDVKM. The CDR3 runs 14 residues. The CDR3 protein is CASSTQDNQETQYF.

The chain has TRBV20-1 and TRBJ2-3; as DNA is missing, the TRBD2 call by TCRdb cannot be tested. Germline-derived CDR1 and CDR2 are DFQATT and SNEGSKA (reference sequence). This CDR3 spans 14 amino acids. CDR3 loop: CSAALAEITDTQYF.

The rearrangement links TRBV20-1 to TRBJ2-1. The CDR3 consists of 12 residues. Per the germline V gene, CDR1 is DFQATT and CDR2 is SNEGSKA (reference sequence). The CDR3 is CSARASWTEQFF.

The V call is TRBV5-1, the J call TRBJ2-2. The germline CDR1 and CDR2 sequences are SGHRS and YFSETQ. This CDR3 comprises 14 residues. The CDR3 loop is CASSLVQNSGELFF.

The chain links TRBV11-2 to TRBJ2-7; the TRBD1 assignment by TCRdb is unverifiable without DNA. Looked up from germline, CDR1 is SGHAT and CDR2 is FQNNGV. This CDR3 is 14 amino acids long. The CDR3: CASSWTLQIVEQYF.

The rearrangement joins TRBV20-1 to TRBJ1-5. Germline loops: CDR1 DFQATT, CDR2 SNEGSKA (reference sequence). The CDR3 covers 15 residues. The CDR3 region is CSAPSRGYSNQPQHF.

The chain is built from TRBV5-1 and TRBJ1-2. Per the germline V gene, CDR1 is SGHRS and CDR2 is YFSETQ. The CDR3 sequence is 14 residues long. CDR3 sequence reads: CASSLRDADSGYTF.

The chain couples TRBV5-1 to TRBJ1-1; as DNA is missing, the TRBD1 call by TCRdb cannot be tested. CDR1 SGHRS and CDR2 YFSETQ come from the germline V gene. The CDR3 totals 14 residues. CDR3: CASHVGVRSTEAFF.